This T cell receptor (beta chain) comes out of a study of OX40 agonist ivuxolimab in advanced cancers. The method was immunoSEQ multiplex PCR; TCRdb's version includes in-frame clones alone and lacks a portion of them. The sample shows about 20,000 clones, about four fifths of them seen only once. The sample was CD4+ or CD8+ T cells sorted from blood, taken in a trial of the OX40 agonist ivuxolimab. The sequence was obtained from an adult with an advanced solid tumor such as melanoma, head and neck, liver or kidney cancer.

The CDR3 region is CASSQGIVASGSFPETQYF. DNA of the CDR3: TGTGCCAGCAGCCAAGGGATAGTGGCTAGCGGGAGTTTCCCAGAGACCCAGTACTTC. This rearrangement joins TRBV14 to TRBJ2-5; 10 bases map to TRBD2. The CDR3 runs to 19 residues. CDR1 SGHDN and CDR2 FVKESK come from the germline V gene. J was trimmed by 4 bases and V by 1 base; bases with no gene match: 15.